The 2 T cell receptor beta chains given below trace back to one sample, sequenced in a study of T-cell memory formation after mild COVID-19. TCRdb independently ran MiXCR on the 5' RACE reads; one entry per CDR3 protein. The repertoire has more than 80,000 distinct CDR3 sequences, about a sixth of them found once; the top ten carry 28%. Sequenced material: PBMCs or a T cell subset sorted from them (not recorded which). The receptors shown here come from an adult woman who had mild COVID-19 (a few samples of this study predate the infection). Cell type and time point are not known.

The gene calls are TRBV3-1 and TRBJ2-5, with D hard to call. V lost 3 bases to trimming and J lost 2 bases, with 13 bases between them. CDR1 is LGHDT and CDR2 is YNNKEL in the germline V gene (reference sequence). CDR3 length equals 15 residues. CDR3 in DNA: TGTGCCAGCAGCCAGGGGTTGTATGCTCAAGAGACCCAGTACTTC. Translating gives CASSQGLYAQETQYF.

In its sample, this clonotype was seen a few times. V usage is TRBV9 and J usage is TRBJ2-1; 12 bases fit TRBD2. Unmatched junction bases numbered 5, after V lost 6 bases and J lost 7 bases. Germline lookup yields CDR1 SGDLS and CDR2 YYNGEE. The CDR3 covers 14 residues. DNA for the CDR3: TGTGCCAGCAATCGACTAGCGGGAGAGAATGAGCAGTTCTTC. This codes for CASNRLAGENEQFF.